A selection of T cell receptor beta chains follows, all from one sample in a study of a mutant IDH1 vaccine in newly diagnosed glioma. Only in-frame clones appear in the TCRdb table, and some are missing; sequencing was by immunoSEQ multiplex PCR. This sample has about 51,000 clones; about 80% occur once, and the top ten carry approximately 2%. The specimen was PBMCs, collected from a glioma patient treated with radiotherapy, temozolomide or both. Receptors were obtained from a woman aged 35 to 49 with glioma. The CDR3 runs from the conserved cysteine through the conserved F or W. Each record gives: D gene, clone size, V gene, J gene, CDR3 protein, CDR3 DNA. The D gene is left open where the match is weak. Size tells how often a clone was seen (once, few, many) or the class of an expanded clone, and some rows leave it out.

D: -
size: -
V: TRBV19
J: TRBJ1-1
CDR3: CASSISGQLAFF
DNA: TGTGCCAGTAGTATCTCAGGGCAATTAGCTTTCTTT

D: -
size: -
V: TRBV5-1
J: TRBJ2-7
CDR3: CASSFEAGQTYEQYF
DNA: TGCGCCAGCAGCTTTGAGGCGGGACAAACCTACGAGCAGTACTTC

D: TRBD2
size: -
V: TRBV4-2
J: TRBJ2-7
CDR3: CASSLTGGLGEQYF
DNA: TGTGCCAGCAGCCTGACGGGAGGACTGGGCGAGCAGTACTTC

D: TRBD1
size: -
V: TRBV5-1
J: TRBJ1-2
CDR3: CASGQTNYGYTF
DNA: TGCGCTTCGGGACAGACTAACTATGGCTACACCTTC

D: -
size: few
V: TRBV30
J: TRBJ1-1
CDR3: CAWSLSLEAFF
DNA: TGTGCCTGGAGCTTAAGCCTTGAAGCTTTCTTT

D: -
size: -
V: TRBV19
J: TRBJ1-1
CDR3: CASSAQFMDNTEAFF
DNA: TGTGCCAGTAGTGCCCAGTTCATGGACAACACTGAAGCTTTCTTT

D: -
size: -
V: TRBV28
J: TRBJ1-2
CDR3: CASSSTAPNGYTF
DNA: TGTGCCAGCAGTTCGACAGCCCCTAATGGCTACACCTTC

D: -
size: -
V: TRBV9
J: TRBJ1-2
CDR3: CASSVGHGRYGYTF
DNA: TGTGCCAGCAGCGTTGGACACGGAAGGTATGGCTACACCTTC

D: -
size: few
V: TRBV18
J: TRBJ1-6
CDR3: CASSPPWRRADWSWVSPLHF
DNA: TGTGCCAGCTCACCACCCTGGAGGCGGGCGGATTGGTCGTGGGTTTCACCCCTCCACTTT

D: -
size: -
V: TRBV10-3
J: TRBJ1-3
CDR3: CAINPGQGAFSGNTIYF
DNA: TGTGCCATCAACCCGGGGCAGGGCGCTTTCTCTGGAAACACCATATATTTT

D: -
size: -
V: TRBV10-3
J: TRBJ1-3
CDR3: CAIRTDSSGNTIYF
DNA: TGTGCCATTAGGACTGATTCCTCTGGAAACACCATATATTTT

D: TRBD2
size: -
V: TRBV7-2
J: TRBJ2-1
CDR3: CASSWGLADYRGEQFF
DNA: TGTGCCAGCAGCTGGGGACTAGCGGACTACAGGGGTGAGCAGTTCTTC

D: -
size: -
V: TRBV19
J: TRBJ1-4
CDR3: CASLRAPGEKLFF
DNA: TGTGCCTCTCTCCGGGCCCCAGGGGAAAAACTGTTTTTT

D: TRBD1
size: -
V: TRBV10-3
J: TRBJ2-1
CDR3: CAIRGQGARGEQFF
DNA: TGTGCCATCAGAGGACAGGGGGCGCGGGGAGAGCAGTTCTTC

D: -
size: -
V: TRBV6-5
J: TRBJ2-1
CDR3: CASSPGDSPYNEQFF
DNA: TGTGCCAGCAGTCCCGGGGACTCTCCTTACAATGAGCAGTTCTTC

D: -
size: -
V: TRBV5-3
J: TRBJ2-7
CDR3: CARSLAGTATYYEQYF
DNA: TGTGCCAGAAGCTTGGCCGGGACCGCCACTTACTACGAGCAGTACTTC

D: -
size: -
V: TRBV5-1
J: TRBJ1-1
CDR3: CASSQDTEAFF
DNA: TGCGCCAGCAGCCAGGACACTGAAGCTTTCTTT

D: TRBD2
size: -
V: TRBV4-1
J: TRBJ2-7
CDR3: CASSHGRVSGGAVSGQYF
DNA: TGCGCCAGCAGCCACGGCCGGGTAAGCGGGGGGGCCGTCTCGGGACAGTACTTC

D: TRBD1
size: -
V: TRBV15
J: TRBJ2-2
CDR3: CATSPPTGATGELFF
DNA: TGTGCCACCAGCCCCCCGACAGGGGCGACCGGGGAGCTGTTTTTT

D: -
size: -
V: TRBV6-1
J: TRBJ2-5
CDR3: CASLGRVEGTQYF
DNA: TGTGCCAGCTTGGGCAGGGTGGAGGGGACCCAGTACTTC

D: TRBD1
size: -
V: TRBV5-1
J: TRBJ1-5
CDR3: CASSLEGTDNQPQHF
DNA: TGCGCCAGCAGCTTGGAAGGGACAGACAATCAGCCCCAGCATTTT

D: -
size: -
V: TRBV7-8
J: TRBJ2-1
CDR3: CASSLRQPRDEQFF
DNA: TGTGCCAGCAGCTTAAGACAACCTCGGGATGAGCAGTTCTTC

D: -
size: once
V: TRBV9
J: TRBJ1-2
CDR3: CASSLKPNPYGYTF
DNA: TGTGCCAGCAGCCTTAAGCCGAACCCCTATGGCTACACCTTC

D: TRBD2
size: -
V: TRBV6-4
J: TRBJ2-3
CDR3: CASSELAGGIDTQYF
DNA: TGTGCCAGCAGTGAACTAGCGGGGGGGATAGATACGCAGTATTTT

D: -
size: -
V: TRBV2
J: TRBJ1-6
CDR3: CASSEQGGTPLHF
DNA: TGTGCCAGCAGTGAACAGGGAGGGACACCCCTCCACTTT

D: TRBD1
size: once
V: TRBV7-8
J: TRBJ1-6
CDR3: CASSLLGQNNSPLHF
DNA: TGTGCCAGCAGCCTCTTGGGACAGAATAATTCACCCCTCCACTTT

D: -
size: once
V: TRBV18
J: TRBJ1-2
CDR3: CASSDSGPATFTF
DNA: TGTGCCAGCTCAGACTCGGGACCAGCAACTTTTACCTTC

D: -
size: few
V: TRBV29-1
J: TRBJ2-4
CDR3: CSVVLGNIQYF
DNA: TGCAGCGTTGTCTTGGGAAACATTCAGTACTTC

D: -
size: -
V: TRBV2
J: TRBJ2-7
CDR3: CASISAQVREQYF
DNA: TGTGCCAGCATCTCGGCCCAGGTACGCGAGCAGTACTTC

D: -
size: -
V: TRBV6-9
J: TRBJ1-2
CDR3: CASSYMGARARGYTF
DNA: TGTGCCAGCAGTTATATGGGCGCGAGGGCGCGGGGCTACACCTTC

D: -
size: -
V: TRBV6-1
J: TRBJ1-1
CDR3: CASIYGTTNTEAFF
DNA: TGTGCCAGCATCTACGGGACAACGAACACTGAAGCTTTCTTT

D: -
size: -
V: TRBV19
J: TRBJ1-2
CDR3: CASWGIDAGYTF
DNA: TGTGCCAGTTGGGGAATCGATGCCGGCTACACCTTC

D: -
size: -
V: TRBV5-1
J: TRBJ1-2
CDR3: CASSLVAARGYTF
DNA: TGCGCCAGCAGCTTGGTAGCAGCTCGGGGCTACACCTTC

D: -
size: -
V: TRBV10-3
J: TRBJ1-1
CDR3: CAISGAPPPAEAFF
DNA: TGTGCCATCAGTGGGGCCCCTCCCCCGGCTGAAGCTTTCTTT

D: -
size: -
V: TRBV27
J: TRBJ1-1
CDR3: CASTPWRGTEAFF
DNA: TGTGCCAGCACTCCCTGGAGGGGCACTGAAGCTTTCTTT

D: TRBD2
size: -
V: TRBV6-1
J: TRBJ2-5
CDR3: CASSALGTSAKTQYF
DNA: TGTGCCAGCAGTGCCCTCGGGACTAGCGCAAAGACCCAGTACTTC

D: TRBD2
size: -
V: TRBV7-7
J: TRBJ2-5
CDR3: CASSLAGSGRETQYF
DNA: TGTGCTAGCAGCTTAGCGGGGTCAGGAAGAGAGACCCAGTACTTC

D: TRBD2
size: -
V: TRBV4-3
J: TRBJ2-3
CDR3: CASSQDPGLAGRDTQYF
DNA: TGCGCCAGCAGCCAAGATCCGGGACTAGCGGGGCGGGATACGCAGTATTTT

D: -
size: -
V: TRBV5-1
J: TRBJ2-3
CDR3: CASSLGAGTDTQYF
DNA: TGCGCCAGCAGCTTGGGGGCGGGCACAGATACGCAGTATTTT

D: TRBD2
size: -
V: TRBV5-1
J: TRBJ2-5
CDR3: CASSVLGTSEETQYF
DNA: TGCGCCAGCAGCGTCTTGGGAACTAGCGAAGAGACCCAGTACTTC

D: TRBD1
size: -
V: TRBV2
J: TRBJ1-2
CDR3: CASSGTGRDGYTF
DNA: TGTGCCAGCAGTGGGACAGGGCGGGATGGCTACACCTTC

D: TRBD1
size: -
V: TRBV30
J: TRBJ1-3
CDR3: CAYDRAPRGNTIYF
DNA: TGTGCCTACGACAGGGCACCGAGGGGAAACACCATATATTTT

D: -
size: -
V: TRBV30
J: TRBJ1-5
CDR3: CAWGKGNQPQHF
DNA: TGTGCCTGGGGTAAGGGAAATCAGCCCCAGCATTTT

D: -
size: -
V: TRBV5-1
J: TRBJ2-7
CDR3: CASSWDGPSSYEQYF
DNA: TGCGCCAGCAGCTGGGACGGCCCTAGCTCCTACGAGCAGTACTTC

D: -
size: -
V: TRBV10-1
J: TRBJ2-2
CDR3: CASSETGTILNTGELFF
DNA: TGCGCCAGCAGTGAGACCGGGACGATACTAAACACCGGGGAGCTGTTTTTT

D: -
size: -
V: TRBV25-1
J: TRBJ1-5
CDR3: CASSEWGGRGDQPQHF
DNA: TGTGCCAGCAGTGAATGGGGTGGCAGGGGCGATCAGCCCCAGCATTTT

D: -
size: -
V: TRBV7-2
J: TRBJ1-1
CDR3: CASSFSGGNTEAFF
DNA: TGTGCCAGCAGCTTCTCCGGGGGGAACACTGAAGCTTTCTTT

D: -
size: -
V: TRBV7-2
J: TRBJ1-1
CDR3: CASSLQGRGNTEAFF
DNA: TGTGCCAGCAGCTTACAGGGGAGGGGAAACACTGAAGCTTTCTTT

D: TRBD1
size: -
V: TRBV5-1
J: TRBJ2-2
CDR3: CASSLGQGTGELFF
DNA: TGCGCCAGCAGCTTGGGACAGGGTACCGGGGAGCTGTTTTTT

D: -
size: -
V: TRBV13
J: TRBJ1-1
CDR3: CASSLGGGLGTEAFF
DNA: TGTGCCAGCAGCTTAGGCGGGGGGTTGGGGACTGAAGCTTTCTTT

D: -
size: few
V: TRBV2
J: TRBJ1-1
CDR3: CASSEERGTEAFF
DNA: TGTGCCAGCAGTGAAGAAAGGGGGACTGAAGCTTTCTTT